This T cell receptor beta chain came from a study of radiotherapy plus CTLA-4 blockade in lung cancer. Study-level points and caveats: Among blood TCR repertoires after radiotherapy plus ipilimumab, tumor-derived clones expanded. The best prediction of response reportedly came from early blood T cell clone dynamics, with interferon-beta.

With respect to this clone: What it recognizes is unknown.

CDR1 and CDR2 from the germline V gene are ENHRY and SYGVKD. There are 19 residues in the CDR3. V was pared by 4 bases and J by 0 bases, with 16 bases of the junction left unmatched. CTLA-4 blockade using ipilimumab, together with focal radiation, was received by patients with chemo-refractory metastatic non-small-cell lung cancer. TCRdb's copy holds only in-frame clones and misses some; the assay was immunoSEQ multiplex PCR. The sample consists of fewer than 100,000 clones, 78% of them appearing once. J is TRBJ2-3 and V is TRBV10-3; 7 bases are shared with TRBD2. This sequence was found in a human donor with non-small cell lung cancer whose response to radiotherapy plus ipilimumab could not be evaluated. Some clones in this sample may be carry-over from other donors' samples. The sample consisted of peripheral blood, taken from a patient treated with radiotherapy plus ipilimumab. CDR3 in amino acids: CAISAPDRGVRISTDTQYF. The DNA of the CDR3 is TGTGCCATCAGTGCACCTGACCGGGGGGTCCGGATTAGCACAGATACGCAGTATTTT.